These 20 T cell receptor beta chains came from one sample sequenced in a study of T-cell memory formation after mild COVID-19. TCRdb used MiXCR to reprocess the 5' RACE reads, holding one entry per CDR3 protein. The table lists 250,000 to 400,000 distinct CDR3 sequences, 13% to 15% of them singletons, with around 20% in the top ten. Sample: PBMCs or a T cell subset sorted from them (not recorded which). These receptors were taken from a man aged 18 to 29 who had mild COVID-19 (a few samples of this study predate the infection). Cell type and time point are not known.

This clonotype was detected a few times. The CDR3 DNA reads as TGCGCCAGCAGCCAAGGGCAGCTGGGCAATCAGCCCCAGCATTTT. It yields the protein CASSQGQLGNQPQHF. V gene TRBV4-1 combines with J gene TRBJ1-5; D call uncertain. Trimming left V 1 base short and J 2 bases short, with 9 bases between. CDR1 and CDR2 from the germline V gene are MGHRA and YSYEKL. This CDR3 is 15 amino acids long.

This clonotype appeared a few times. This chain links TRBV9 with TRBJ1-5; the match to TRBD1 covers 9 bases. V gave up 3 bases and J gave up 3 bases; unmatched junction bases: 1. In germline, CDR1 is SGDLS, CDR2 YYNGEE. CDR3 length: 14 amino acids. The CDR3 DNA reads as TGTGCCAGCAGCGGGACAGGGGTCAATCAGCCCCAGCATTTT. It specifies CASSGTGVNQPQHF.

This clonotype came up many times. This sequence joins TRBV11-1 and TRBJ2-1; D unresolved. Between the trimmed V and J ends, which lost 3 bases and 3 bases, there was a span of 9 bases. CDR1 and CDR2 from the germline V gene are SGHAT and FQDESV (reference sequence). The CDR3 totals 14 residues. The CDR3 reads CASSFRGNYNEQFF. In DNA form, the CDR3 reads TGTGCCAGCAGCTTTAGAGGAAACTACAATGAGCAGTTCTTC.

This clonotype showed up just a few times. This chain uses TRBV11-2 with TRBJ2-7; the match to TRBD1 covers 7 bases. Trimming took 4 bases from V and 0 from J; bases not matched to a gene: 6. The germline gives CDR1 SGHAT, CDR2 FQNNGV. The CDR3 covers 15 residues. The CDR3 spells CASSYSGTDSYEQYV. As DNA, the CDR3 is TGTGCCAGCAGCTATTCCGGGACAGACTCCTACGAGCAGTACGTC.

This clonotype was seen at least ten times. This chain uses TRBV5-6 with TRBJ2-7; no clear D. This CDR3 comprises 13 residues. V shed 3 bases and J shed 4 bases, with 11 bases lying between them. Germline loops: CDR1 SGHDT, CDR2 YYEEEE. CDR3 region: CASSSLISYEQYV. CDR3 nucleotide sequence: TGTGCCAGCAGCTCTCTTATCTCTTACGAGCAGTACGTC.

A few counts support this clonotype. The rearrangement joins TRBV20-1 to TRBJ2-1; D may be TRBD2 (6 bases). The CDR3 runs 17 residues. Looked up from germline, CDR1 is DFQATT and CDR2 is SNEGSKA (reference sequence). V dropped 7 bases and J dropped 0 bases, with 22 bases sitting between them. This CDR3 is CSGGPHAGYSSYNEQFF. The CDR3 DNA follows: TGCAGTGGGGGCCCCCACGCGGGGTATAGCTCCTACAATGAGCAGTTCTTC.

This clonotype has more than one count but fewer than ten. The gene calls are TRBV5-1 and TRBJ2-5; D remains ambiguous. The CDR3 is 15 residues long. V was pared by 0 bases and J by 1 base, with 10 bases between. CDR1 SGHRS and CDR2 YFSETQ come from the germline V gene. The CDR3 protein is CASSLGVRFQETQYF. The CDR3 nucleotides are TGCGCCAGCAGCTTGGGCGTACGGTTCCAAGAGACCCAGTACTTC.

The genes are TRBV20-1 and TRBJ1-5, with unresolved D. The V end was cut by 5 bases, the J end by 2 bases, with 16 bases between. This CDR3 has 15 residues. Germline V CDR1 and CDR2: DFQATT, SNEGSKA (reference sequence). CDR3 nucleotides: TGCAGTGCTGGACCACCGGACGGAGGCAATCAGCCCCAGCATTTT. Residues: CSAGPPDGGNQPQHF.

The rearrangement uses TRBV12-3 or TRBV12-4 and TRBJ2-7; 8 bases are shared with TRBD1. The CDR3 totals 14 residues. The junction had 8 bases not matched to a gene; V was cut back by 7 bases and J by 3 bases. DNA of the CDR3: TGTGCCAGCACCCCGGGACAGGCCTACTACGAGCAGTACTTC. It yields the protein CASTPGQAYYEQYF.

The rearrangement links TRBV20-1 to TRBJ1-2; 8 nucleotides align to TRBD1. Germline-derived CDR1 and CDR2 are DFQATT and SNEGSKA (reference sequence). V was pared by 2 bases and J by 3 bases, with 8 bases of the junction left unmatched. CDR3 length: 15 amino acids. The DNA for the CDR3 is TGCAGTGCTAGACATAACAGGGGGATATACTATGGCTACACCTTC. Translation: CSARHNRGIYYGYTF.

This clonotype has a handful of counts. Written as DNA, the CDR3 is TGTGCCAGCAGTTATAGCGGGACCGCCCCCTACGAGCAGTACGTC. Residues: CASSYSGTAPYEQYV. This sequence joins TRBV5-5 and TRBJ2-7; 8 positions agree with TRBD2. The CDR3 has 15 residues. The germline V gene encodes CDR1 SGHKS and CDR2 YYEKEE (reference sequence). After removal of 5 bases from V and 2 bases from J, the junction contained 9 bases not matched to a gene.

The chain recombines TRBV29-1 with TRBJ2-5; the D gene could be TRBD1 or TRBD2 (5 bases each). Germline CDR1 SQVTM, CDR2 ANQGSEA. This CDR3 has 13 residues. V lost 7 bases, J lost 5 bases, and 17 bases lay in between. The CDR3 bases are TGCAGCGCTGCTTTGGGGGTCAGGGAGACCCAGTACTTC. Its translation: CSAALGVRETQYF.

There are a few counts of this clonotype. At one end, the junction sequence differs from germline, possibly due to a read error. This rearrangement joins TRBV7-9 to TRBJ1-2, with D possibly matching TRBD1 (6 bases). Germline V gene lookup returns CDR1 SEHNR and CDR2 FQNEAQ (reference sequence). The CDR3 length is 15 residues. The CDR3 loop is CASNLPTGLHYGYTF. DNA of the CDR3: TGTGCCAGCAACTTACCGACAGGCCTCCATTATGGCTACACCTTC.

V and J are TRBV6-5 and TRBJ1-6; 7 bases match TRBD1. V trimming: 2 bases; J trimming: 10 bases; junction bases outside the gene matches: 5. CDR1 and CDR2 from the germline V gene are MNHEY and SVGAGI. The CDR3 sequence is 14 residues long. CDR3 residues: CASSYRGGASPLHF. CDR3 DNA sequence: TGTGCCAGCAGTTACAGAGGGGGCGCCTCACCCCTCCACTTT.

A few counts support this clonotype. This chain links TRBV2 with TRBJ2-7, with 12 bases that match TRBD1. Trimming at V came to 6 bases and at J to 6 bases, leaving 6 bases not matched to a gene. There are 14 residues in the CDR3. Germline CDR1 reads SNHLY; CDR2 reads FYNNEI. The CDR3 DNA is TGTGCCAGCAGCCCCGGGACAGGGGGCCTCGAGCAGTACTTC. It encodes CASSPGTGGLEQYF.

This clonotype was picked up a small number of times. This sequence joins TRBV7-9 and TRBJ2-5; 7 positions match TRBD2. This CDR3 comprises 18 residues. Germline lookup yields CDR1 SEHNR and CDR2 FQNEAQ (reference sequence). V gave up 5 bases and J gave up 1 base; unmatched junction bases: 16. For the CDR3, the DNA is TGTGCCAGCAGCCCACCTATCCGGGCTAGCGGAAGCCAAGAGACCCAGTACTTC. This sequence encodes CASSPPIRASGSQETQYF.

This clonotype occurred a few times. This chain joins TRBV15 and TRBJ2-3; no definite D call. CDR1 is LNHNV, CDR2 YYDKDF, per germline (reference sequence). Trimming cost V 2 bases and J 5 bases, with 8 bases left between them. The CDR3 runs 13 residues. The CDR3 region is CATSRSTVDTQYF. CDR3 in DNA: TGTGCCACCAGCAGATCTACGGTAGATACGCAGTATTTT.

This clonotype has only a few counts. This chain uses TRBV20-1 with TRBJ2-3, with a tentative D call TRBD2 (7 bases). With 6 bases removed from V and 5 bases from J, the gap between germline ends came to 18 bases. The CDR3 length is 14 residues. Germline CDR1 is DFQATT and CDR2 is SNEGSKA (reference sequence). For the CDR3, the DNA is TGCAGTGCGTTATTGGCGGGGGCTGAAGATACGCAGTATTTT. It specifies CSALLAGAEDTQYF.

The V and J genes are TRBV7-2 and TRBJ1-2; D perhaps matches TRBD1 (6 bases). The germline V gene encodes CDR1 SGHTA and CDR2 FQGNSA. V lost 5 bases to trimming and J lost 8 bases, with 21 bases between them. This CDR3 comprises 15 residues. This CDR3 is CASSAGWGLEGGYTF. CDR3 DNA: TGTGCCAGCAGCGCGGGGTGGGGGCTAGAGGGAGGCTACACCTTC. Filled out from reference TRBV7-2 and TRBJ1-2, the complete variable domain reads GAGVSQSPSNKVTEKGKDVELRCDPISGHTALYWYRQSLGQGLEFLIYFQGNSAPDKSGLPSDRFSAERTGGSVSTLTIQRTQQEDSAVYLCASSAGWGLEGGYTFGSGTRLTVV.

There are many counts of this clonotype. The chain recombines TRBV6-1 with TRBJ2-5; no reliable D call. CDR3 length: 12 amino acids. The germline CDR1 and CDR2 sequences are MNHNS and SASEGT. V lost 2 bases and J lost 4, with 5 bases in between. As DNA, the CDR3 is TGTGCCAGCAGTGAACTGGTAGAGACCCAGTACTTC. This gives the protein CASSELVETQYF.